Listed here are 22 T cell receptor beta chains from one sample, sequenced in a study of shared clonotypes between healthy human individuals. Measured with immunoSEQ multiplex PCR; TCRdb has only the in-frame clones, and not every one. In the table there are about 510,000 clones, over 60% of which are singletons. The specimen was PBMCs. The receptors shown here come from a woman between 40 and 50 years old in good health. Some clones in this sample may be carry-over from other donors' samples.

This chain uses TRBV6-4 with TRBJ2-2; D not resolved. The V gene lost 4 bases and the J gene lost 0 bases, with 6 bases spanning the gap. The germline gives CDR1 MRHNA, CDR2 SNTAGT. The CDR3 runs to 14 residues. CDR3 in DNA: TGTGCCAGCAGTGTCAACCCGAACACCGGGGAGCTGTTTTTT. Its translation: CASSVNPNTGELFF.

As DNA, the CDR3 is TGTGCCAGCAGCGTAGGTGGGGGGCCTCCCTACGAGCAGTACTTC. Its protein is CASSVGGGPPYEQYF. The chain links TRBV9 to TRBJ2-7, with D perhaps TRBD1 or TRBD2 (6 bases each). Per the germline V gene, CDR1 is SGDLS and CDR2 is YYNGEE. V was pared by 0 bases and J by 2 bases, with 12 bases between. CDR3 length: 15 amino acids.

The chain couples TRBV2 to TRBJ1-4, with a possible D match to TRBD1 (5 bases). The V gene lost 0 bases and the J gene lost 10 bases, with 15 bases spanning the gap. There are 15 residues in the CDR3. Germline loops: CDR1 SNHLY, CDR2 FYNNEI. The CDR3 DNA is TGTGCCAGCAGTGAAGCTGGGCAGCCGGGGGGAAAACTGTTTTTT. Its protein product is CASSEAGQPGGKLFF. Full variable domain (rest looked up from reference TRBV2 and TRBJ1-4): EPEVTQTPSHQVTQMGQEVILRCVPISNHLYFYWYRQILGQKVEFLVSFYNNEISEKSEIFDDQFSVERPDGSNFTLKIRSTKLEDSAMYFCASSEAGQPGGKLFFGSGTQLSVL.

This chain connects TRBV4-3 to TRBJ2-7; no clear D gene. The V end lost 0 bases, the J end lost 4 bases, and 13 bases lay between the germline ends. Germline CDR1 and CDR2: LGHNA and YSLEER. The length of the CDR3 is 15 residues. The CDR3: CASSQDSGYIYEQYF. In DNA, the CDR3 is TGCGCCAGCAGCCAAGATAGTGGCTACATTTACGAGCAGTACTTC.

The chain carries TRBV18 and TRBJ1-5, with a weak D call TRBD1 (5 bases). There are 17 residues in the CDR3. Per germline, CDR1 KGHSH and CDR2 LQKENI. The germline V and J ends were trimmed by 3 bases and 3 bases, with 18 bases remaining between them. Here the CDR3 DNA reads TGTGCCAGCTCACCTATTGGGGGACCGGGCTTCAATCAGCCCCAGCATTTT. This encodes CASSPIGGPGFNQPQHF.

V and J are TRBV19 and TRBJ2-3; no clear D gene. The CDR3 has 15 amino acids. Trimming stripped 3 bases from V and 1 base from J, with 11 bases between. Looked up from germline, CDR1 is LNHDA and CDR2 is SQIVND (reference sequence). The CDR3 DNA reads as TGTGCCAGTAGTATGCTGGGTTTCGGCACAGATACGCAGTATTTT. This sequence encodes CASSMLGFGTDTQYF. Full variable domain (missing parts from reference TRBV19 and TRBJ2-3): DGGITQSPKYLFRKEGQNVTLSCEQNLNHDAMYWYRQDPGQGLRLIYYSQIVNDFQKGDIAEGYSVSREKKESFPLTVTSAQKNPTAFYLCASSMLGFGTDTQYFGPGTRLTVL.

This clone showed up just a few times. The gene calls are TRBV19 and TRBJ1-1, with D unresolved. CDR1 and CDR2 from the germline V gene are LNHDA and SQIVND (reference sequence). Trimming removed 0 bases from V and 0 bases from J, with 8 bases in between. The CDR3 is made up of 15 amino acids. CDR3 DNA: TGTGCCAGTAGTATAGACACGAGTTTGAACACTGAAGCTTTCTTT. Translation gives CASSIDTSLNTEAFF.

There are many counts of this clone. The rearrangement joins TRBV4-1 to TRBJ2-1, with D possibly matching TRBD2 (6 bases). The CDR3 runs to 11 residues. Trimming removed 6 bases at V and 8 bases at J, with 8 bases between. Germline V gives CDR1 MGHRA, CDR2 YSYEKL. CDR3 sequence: CASRGGDEQFF. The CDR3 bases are TGCGCCAGCAGGGGGGGAGATGAGCAGTTCTTC.

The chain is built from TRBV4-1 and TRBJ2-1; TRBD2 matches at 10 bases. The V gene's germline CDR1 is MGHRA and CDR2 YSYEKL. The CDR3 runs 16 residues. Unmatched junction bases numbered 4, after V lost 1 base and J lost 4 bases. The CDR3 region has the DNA TGCGCCAGCAGCCAAGGGCGACTAGCGGGTTACAATGAGCAGTTCTTC. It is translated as CASSQGRLAGYNEQFF.

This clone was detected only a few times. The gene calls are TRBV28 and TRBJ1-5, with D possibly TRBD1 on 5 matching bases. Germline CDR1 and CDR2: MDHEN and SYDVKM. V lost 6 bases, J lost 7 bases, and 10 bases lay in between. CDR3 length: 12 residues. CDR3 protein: CASRLGEQPQHF. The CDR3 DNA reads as TGTGCCAGCAGACTAGGGGAACAGCCCCAGCATTTT.

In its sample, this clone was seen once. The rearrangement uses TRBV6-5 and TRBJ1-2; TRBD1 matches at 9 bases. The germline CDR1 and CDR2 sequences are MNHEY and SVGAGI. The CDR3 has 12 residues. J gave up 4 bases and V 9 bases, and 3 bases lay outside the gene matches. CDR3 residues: CASRQGGYGYTF. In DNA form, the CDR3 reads TGTGCCAGTAGACAGGGGGGCTATGGCTACACCTTC.

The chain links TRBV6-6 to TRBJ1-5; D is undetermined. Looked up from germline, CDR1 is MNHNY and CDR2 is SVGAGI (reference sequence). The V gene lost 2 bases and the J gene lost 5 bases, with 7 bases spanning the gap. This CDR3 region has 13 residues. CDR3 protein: CASSYDGDQPQHF. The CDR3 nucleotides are TGTGCCAGCAGTTACGATGGGGATCAGCCCCAGCATTTT.

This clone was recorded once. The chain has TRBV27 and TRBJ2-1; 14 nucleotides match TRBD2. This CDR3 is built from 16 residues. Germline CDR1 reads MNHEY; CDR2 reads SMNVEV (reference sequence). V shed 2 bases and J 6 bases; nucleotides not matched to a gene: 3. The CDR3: CASSLPGLAGVNEQFF. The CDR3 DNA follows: TGTGCCAGCAGTTTACCGGGACTAGCGGGAGTCAATGAGCAGTTCTTC.

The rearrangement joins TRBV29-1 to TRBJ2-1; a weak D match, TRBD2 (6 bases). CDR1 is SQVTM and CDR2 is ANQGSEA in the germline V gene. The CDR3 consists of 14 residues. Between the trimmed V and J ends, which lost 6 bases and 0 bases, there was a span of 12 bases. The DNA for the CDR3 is TGCAGCGTCCCGGGACTGAGCTCCTACAATGAGCAGTTCTTC. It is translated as CSVPGLSSYNEQFF.

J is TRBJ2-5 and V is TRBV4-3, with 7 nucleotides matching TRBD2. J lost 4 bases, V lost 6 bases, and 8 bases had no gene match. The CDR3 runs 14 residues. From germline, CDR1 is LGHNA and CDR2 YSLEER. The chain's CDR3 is CASSPRTRRETQYF. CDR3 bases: TGCGCCAGCAGTCCCCGGACTAGGAGAGAGACCCAGTACTTC.

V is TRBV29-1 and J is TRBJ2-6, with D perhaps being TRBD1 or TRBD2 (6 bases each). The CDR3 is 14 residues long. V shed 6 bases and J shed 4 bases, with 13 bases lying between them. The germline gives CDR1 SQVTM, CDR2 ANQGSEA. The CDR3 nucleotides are TGCAGCGTGGCCGAGGGGGGCGGGGCCAACGTCCTGACTTTC. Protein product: CSVAEGGGANVLTF.

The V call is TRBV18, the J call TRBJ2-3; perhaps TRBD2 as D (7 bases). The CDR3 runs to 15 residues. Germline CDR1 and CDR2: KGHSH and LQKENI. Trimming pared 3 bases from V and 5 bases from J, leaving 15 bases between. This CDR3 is CASSPERDMGDTQYF. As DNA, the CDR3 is TGTGCCAGCTCACCGGAGCGGGACATGGGAGATACGCAGTATTTT.

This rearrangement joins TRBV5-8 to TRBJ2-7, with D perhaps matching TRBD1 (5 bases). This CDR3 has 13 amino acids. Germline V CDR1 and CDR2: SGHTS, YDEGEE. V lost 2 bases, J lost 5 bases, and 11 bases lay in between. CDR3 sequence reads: CASSFRAFNEQYF. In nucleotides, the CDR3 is TGTGCCAGCAGCTTCAGGGCTTTTAACGAGCAGTACTTC.

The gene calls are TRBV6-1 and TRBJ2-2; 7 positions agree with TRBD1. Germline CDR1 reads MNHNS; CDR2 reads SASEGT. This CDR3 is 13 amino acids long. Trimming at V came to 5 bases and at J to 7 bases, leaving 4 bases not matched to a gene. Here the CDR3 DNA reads TGTGCCAGCAGTCCTACAGGGGACGGGGAGCTGTTTTTT. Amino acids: CASSPTGDGELFF.

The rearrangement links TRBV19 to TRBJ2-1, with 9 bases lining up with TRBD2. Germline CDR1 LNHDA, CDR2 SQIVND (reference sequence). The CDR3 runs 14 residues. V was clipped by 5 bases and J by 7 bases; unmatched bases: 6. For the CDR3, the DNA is TGTGCCAGTAGTCGTAGCGGGAGTGGTAATGAGCAGTTCTTC. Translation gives CASSRSGSGNEQFF. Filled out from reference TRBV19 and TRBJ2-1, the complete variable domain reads DGGITQSPKYLFRKEGQNVTLSCEQNLNHDAMYWYRQDPGQGLRLIYYSQIVNDFQKGDIAEGYSVSREKKESFPLTVTSAQKNPTAFYLCASSRSGSGNEQFFGPGTRLTVL.

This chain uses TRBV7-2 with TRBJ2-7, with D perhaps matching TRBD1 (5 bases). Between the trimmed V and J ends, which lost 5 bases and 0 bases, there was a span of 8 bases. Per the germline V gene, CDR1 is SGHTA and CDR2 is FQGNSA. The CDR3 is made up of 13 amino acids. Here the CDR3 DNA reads TGTGCCAGCAGCCGGACACCCTCCTACGAGCAGTACTTC. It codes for CASSRTPSYEQYF.

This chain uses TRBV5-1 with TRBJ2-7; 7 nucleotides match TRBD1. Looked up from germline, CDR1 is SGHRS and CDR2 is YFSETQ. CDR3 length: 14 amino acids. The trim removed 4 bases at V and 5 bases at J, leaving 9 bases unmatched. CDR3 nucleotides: TGCGCCAGCAGCGTGGGACAGCAGTCTAACGAGCAGTACTTC. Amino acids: CASSVGQQSNEQYF. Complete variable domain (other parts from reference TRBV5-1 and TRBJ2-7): KAGVTQTPRYLIKTRGQQVTLSCSPISGHRSVSWYQQTPGQGLQFLFEYFSETQRNKGNFPGRFSGRQFSNSRSEMNVSTLELGDSALYLCASSVGQQSNEQYFGPGTRLTVT.